These T cell receptor beta chains were read from a single sample in a study of response to subunit inactivated influenza vaccine. Using its own MiXCR run on the RT-PCR reads, TCRdb lists one record per CDR3 protein. The data hold 400,000 to 650,000 distinct CDR3 sequences, with approximately 7.3% observed a single time. Sequences were derived from PBMCs from blood, sampled roughly 24 months after vaccination. The receptors were sampled from a man aged 45 to 70 who received an inactivated influenza vaccine. CDR3s include the opening cysteine and the closing phenylalanine or tryptophan. Fields, in order: J gene, clone size, V gene, D gene, CDR3 DNA, CDR3 protein. The D gene is left open where the match is weak. The size field is filled for only some rows; it gives once, few, many or a size class.

TRBJ2-1 | many | TRBV12-3/TRBV12-4 | TRBD1 | TGTGCCAGCAGACTTGGGACAGGCTCCTACAATGAGCAGTTCTTC | CASRLGTGSYNEQFF
TRBJ2-7 | . | TRBV4-2 | . | TGTGCCAGCAGCCAAGGAATTATATATGGGAGCTACGAGCAGTACTTC | CASSQGIIYGSYEQYF
TRBJ2-4 | . | TRBV10-3 | . | TGTGCCATCAGTGCCCATGGAGGGGTAGCCAAAAACATTCAGTACTTC | CAISAHGGVAKNIQYF
TRBJ2-7 | many | TRBV12-3/TRBV12-4 | . | TGTGCCAGCAGTTTAGAGACTGGCGAGCAGTACTTC | CASSLETGEQYF
TRBJ2-2 | . | TRBV30 | . | TGTGCCTGGACGCGGGACCGAATCGGGGAGCTGTTTTTT | CAWTRDRIGELFF
TRBJ2-1 | many | TRBV10-3 | TRBD2 | TGTGCCTCCGGGACTAGCGGGGGGAACTACAATGAGCAGTTCTTC | CASGTSGGNYNEQFF
TRBJ2-7 | . | TRBV4-3 | . | TGCGCCAGCAGCCAAGTCCCAGGGCCGTCCTACGAGCAGTACTTC | CASSQVPGPSYEQYF
TRBJ2-1 | . | TRBV7-9 | . | TGTGCCAGCACTGGGTCTTCGGCCTACAATGAGCAGTTCTTC | CASTGSSAYNEQFF
TRBJ2-7 | many | TRBV7-8 | . | TGTGCCAGCAGCTTTACCGGGGAGGGGGGTTACGAGCAGTACTTC | CASSFTGEGGYEQYF
TRBJ2-1 | . | TRBV12-5 | . | TGTGCTAGTGGTTTGGTACCCCTCGGACAGATCTCCTACAATGAGCAGTTCTTC | CASGLVPLGQISYNEQFF
TRBJ2-7 | . | TRBV18 | . | TGTGCCAGCTCACCACAGGACCGTGACGAGCAGTACTTC | CASSPQDRDEQYF
TRBJ2-7 | . | TRBV30 | TRBD1 | TGTGCCTGGAGCCGGGACAGGGGATACGAGCAGTACTTC | CAWSRDRGYEQYF
TRBJ2-3 | many | TRBV5-1 | TRBD1 | TGCGCCAGCAGCAAGGACAGGTTAGATACGCAGTATTTT | CASSKDRLDTQYF
TRBJ2-7 | many | TRBV5-6 | . | TGTGCCAGCAGCGGTGGGGTAAACGAGCAGTACTTC | CASSGGVNEQYF
TRBJ2-3 | . | TRBV6-1 | TRBD1 | TGTGCCAGCTCAGGGACAGGGACCACAGATACGCAGTATTTT | CASSGTGTTDTQYF
TRBJ2-1 | . | TRBV11-2 | TRBD2 | TGTGCCAGCAGCTTAGAGGGACTAGCGGCCCCCAATGAGCAGTTCTTC | CASSLEGLAAPNEQFF
TRBJ1-1 | few | TRBV27 | . | TGTGCCAGCAAGGGAAGGGGTATGAACACTGAAGCTTTCTTT | CASKGRGMNTEAFF
TRBJ1-2 | many | TRBV4-3 | . | TGCGCCAGCAGCCAAGATGGGAGGGGAATCTATGGCTACACCTTC | CASSQDGRGIYGYTF
TRBJ1-6 | . | TRBV20-1 | TRBD1 | TGCAGTGCTCTCCAGGACAGGGGAATCTCACCCCTCCACTTT | CSALQDRGISPLHF
TRBJ1-2 | few | TRBV19 | . | TGTGCCAGTAGTGGAGTGAGTGTAGAGGGTCACTATGGCTACACCTTC | CASSGVSVEGHYGYTF
TRBJ2-5 | . | TRBV27 | . | TGTGCCAGCAGTTTTCAGGGCCGCGGGGAGACCCAGTACTTC | CASSFQGRGETQYF
TRBJ2-3 | many | TRBV24-1 | . | TGTGCCACCAGTGAAAAGACTAGTTCGGCAGATACGCAGTATTTT | CATSEKTSSADTQYF
TRBJ2-7 | . | TRBV10-3 | TRBD1 | TGTGCCATCAGTGAGTCAGGGGGACAGGGGCCCTACGAGCAGTACTTC | CAISESGGQGPYEQYF
TRBJ1-5 | . | TRBV28 | . | TGTGCCAGCAGACCGTCAGGCAGTCAGCCCCAGCATTTT | CASRPSGSQPQHF
TRBJ2-2 | . | TRBV30 | TRBD1 | TGTGCCTGGAGTGTACCGGGACAGGGTAACACCGGGGAGCTGTTTTTT | CAWSVPGQGNTGELFF
TRBJ2-5 | few | TRBV6-1 | . | TGTGCCAGCAGTCGGCCCCAGGGGACCAAAGAGACCCAGTACTTC | CASSRPQGTKETQYF
TRBJ2-7 | few | TRBV10-3 | TRBD1 | TGTGCCATACAGGGGAATCAGCTCCACGAGCAGTACTTC | CAIQGNQLHEQYF
TRBJ2-3 | few | TRBV21-1 | . | TGTGCCAGCAGCAAAGCAACCACCCGCACAGATACGCAGTATTTT | CASSKATTRTDTQYF
TRBJ2-1 | . | TRBV10-3 | TRBD2 | TGTGCCATCAGTGAGTGCGGGACTAGCGGGAGGGCCCATTTC | CAISECGTSGRAHF
TRBJ1-1 | many | TRBV7-6 | . | TGTGCCAGCAGCTTATTCGGGGAGGCTGAAGCTTTCTTT | CASSLFGEAEAFF
TRBJ2-4 | many | TRBV6-2/TRBV6-3 | . | TGTGCCAGCAGTCCTATGCGGGAAGAAGCCAAAAACATTCAGTACTTC | CASSPMREEAKNIQYF
TRBJ2-7 | few | TRBV20-1 | . | TGCAGTGCCATGGGATATCAAGGCGAGCAGTACTTC | CSAMGYQGEQYF
TRBJ2-7 | few | TRBV7-9 | TRBD2 | TGTGCCAGCAGCTTAGCCGAGACTAGCGGGTCCGAGCAGTACTTC | CASSLAETSGSEQYF
TRBJ2-1 | . | TRBV11-1 | TRBD2 | TGTGCCAGCAGCTTAGGGACTAGCGGACCTTACGAGTACGACAATGAGCAGTTCTTC | CASSLGTSGPYEYDNEQFF
TRBJ2-3 | . | TRBV20-1 | TRBD2 | TGCAGTGCTCCCGAGCGGGAGAAACCCAGCACAGATACGCAGTATTTT | CSAPEREKPSTDTQYF
TRBJ2-7 | . | TRBV12-3/TRBV12-4 | . | TGTGCCAGCAGTTTTGCTGAAGGGTACGAGCAGTACTTC | CASSFAEGYEQYF
TRBJ2-1 | . | TRBV28 | . | TGTGCCAGTACCACGGAGGTCGAGCAGTTCTTC | CASTTEVEQFF
TRBJ2-3 | . | TRBV7-2 | . | TGTGCCAGCAGCTCCAACAGGGTGACAGATACGCAGTATTTT | CASSSNRVTDTQYF
TRBJ1-6 | many | TRBV3-1 | . | TGTGCCAGCAGCCAAGATTGGTCTAGGGCCCTCCACTTT | CASSQDWSRALHF
TRBJ1-1 | few | TRBV9 | TRBD1 | TGTGCCAGCAGACCGGGACAGAGCGGTACTGAAGCTTTCTTT | CASRPGQSGTEAFF
TRBJ1-2 | many | TRBV29-1 | TRBD1 | TGCAGCGTTGAACCGAGACAGGGGAACTATGGCTACACCTTC | CSVEPRQGNYGYTF
TRBJ2-1 | few | TRBV5-1 | . | TGCGCCAGCAGCCCTGGACAGAACAATGAGCAGTTCTTC | CASSPGQNNEQFF